One sample yielded the 31 T cell receptor beta chains listed below, sequenced in a study of cytomegalovirus exposure and HLA in healthy donors. The study ran its PCR with 60 Vbeta and 13 Jbeta primers. Assay: immunoSEQ multiplex PCR; the TCRdb copy retains only in-frame clones and omits some. Of roughly 150,000 clones detected, about 81% appear once; the ten largest clones hold about 1.6%. The sample comprised PBMCs. The receptors were sampled from a girl between 10 and 17 years old in good health and CMV-seropositive.

The chain is built from TRBV29-1 and TRBJ2-1, with D possibly being TRBD2 (6 bases). The CDR3 has 15 amino acids. The germline V gene encodes CDR1 SQVTM and CDR2 ANQGSEA. Trimming took off 5 bases at V and 6 bases at J, with 20 bases between the two ends. CDR3 DNA: TGCAGCGTTTTAGGCGGGGCCCTTCATCTCAATGAGCAGTTCTTC. It is translated as CSVLGGALHLNEQFF.

The chain couples TRBV28 to TRBJ2-5; 8 positions match TRBD2. J was trimmed by 5 bases and V by 5 bases; bases with no gene match: 16. The CDR3 consists of 17 residues. CDR1 is MDHEN, CDR2 SYDVKM, per germline. The CDR3 loop is CASSLLLGRGVGETQYF. CDR3 coding DNA: TGTGCCAGCAGTCTCCTCTTGGGGCGGGGGGTTGGGGAGACCCAGTACTTC. The variable domain in full, completed from reference TRBV28 and TRBJ2-5, reads DVKVTQSSRYLVKRTGEKVFLECVQDMDHENMFWYRQDPGLGLRLIYFSYDVKMKEKGDIPEGYSVSREKKERFSLILESASTNQTSMYLCASSLLLGRGVGETQYFGPGTRLLVL.

The chain links TRBV9 to TRBJ2-3; TRBD2 matches 9 bases. The germline V gene has CDR1 SGDLS and CDR2 YYNGEE. The length of the CDR3 is 15 residues. V lost 5 bases to trimming and J lost 2 bases; unmatched junction nucleotides: 6. CDR3 bases: TGTGCCAGCAGTGGTACTAGCGGGCTCACAGATACGCAGTATTTT. Its translation: CASSGTSGLTDTQYF.

The genes are TRBV27 and TRBJ2-1; TRBD1 agrees at 10 bases. After removal of 4 bases from V and 7 bases from J, the junction contained 7 bases not matched to a gene. The CDR3 covers 15 residues. Germline V CDR1 and CDR2: MNHEY, SMNVEV (reference sequence). CDR3 DNA: TGTGCCAGCAGTTCCTGGACAGGGGGTTCGAATGAGCAGTTCTTC. Protein sequence: CASSSWTGGSNEQFF.

The V and J genes are TRBV18 and TRBJ2-7; no clear D. The ends were cut back, 3 bases at V and 7 bases at J, with 13 bases in the middle. Germline V gene sequence: CDR1 KGHSH, CDR2 LQKENI. The CDR3 is made up of 13 amino acids. The CDR3 DNA is TGTGCCAGCTCACCCGATAGTCCCTCGGAGCAGTACTTC. Amino acids: CASSPDSPSEQYF.

The gene calls are TRBV5-8 and TRBJ2-2; 7 bases are a match to TRBD1. V lost 3 bases to trimming and J lost 0 bases; unmatched junction nucleotides: 11. The V gene's germline CDR1 is SGHTS and CDR2 YDEGEE. This CDR3 spans 18 amino acids. CDR3 loop: CASSYLSVGQSNTGELFF. DNA for the CDR3: TGTGCCAGCAGCTACCTATCAGTGGGACAGTCGAACACCGGGGAGCTGTTTTTT. The whole variable domain, filled in from reference TRBV5-8 and TRBJ2-2, reads EAGVTQSPTHLIKTRGQQATLRCSPISGHTSVYWYQQALGLGLQFLLWYDEGEERNRGNFPPRFSGRQFPNYSSELNVNALELEDSALYLCASSYLSVGQSNTGELFFGEGSRLTVL.

There are a few counts of this clone. V and J are TRBV28 and TRBJ1-2, with 8 bases aligning to TRBD1. Per germline, CDR1 MDHEN and CDR2 SYDVKM. The trim removed 3 bases at V and 5 bases at J, leaving 11 bases unmatched. The CDR3 sequence is 16 residues long. DNA for the CDR3: TGTGCCAGCAGTTTTATGGGGGTGACAGGGGTTTATGGCTACACCTTC. It translates to CASSFMGVTGVYGYTF.

The chain recombines TRBV5-6 with TRBJ1-2, with 10 bases matching TRBD1. With 6 bases clipped from V and 5 bases from J, the junction kept 7 bases outside the gene matches. The germline gives CDR1 SGHDT, CDR2 YYEEEE. The CDR3 contains 14 residues. The CDR3, as DNA: TGTGCCAGCAAAACCGGGACAGGGGTTTATGGCTACACCTTC. Translated, it gives CASKTGTGVYGYTF.

This clone was observed a single time. V and J are TRBV7-2 and TRBJ1-1, with 8 bases fitting TRBD1. Looked up from germline, CDR1 is SGHTA and CDR2 is FQGNSA. V gave up 5 bases and J gave up 10 bases; unmatched junction bases: 12. The CDR3 is 14 residues long. CDR3 residues: CASSAGTGLRGAFF. CDR3 coding DNA: TGTGCCAGCAGCGCCGGGACAGGTCTTCGAGGAGCTTTCTTT.

This clone showed up just once. V is TRBV5-1 and J is TRBJ1-2; perhaps TRBD1 as D (5 bases). The CDR3 extends over 15 amino acids. Germline assignment: CDR1 SGHRS and CDR2 YFSETQ. Trimming pared 5 bases from V and 4 bases from J, leaving 18 bases between. The CDR3 region is CASRISDTDAYGYTF. In DNA form, the CDR3 reads TGCGCCAGCAGGATATCGGACACCGATGCCTATGGCTACACCTTC.

This clone came up once. The J gene is TRBJ1-1, the V gene TRBV6-4, with D perhaps TRBD1 (6 bases). CDR1 and CDR2 from the germline V gene are MRHNA and SNTAGT. The V end lost 6 bases, the J end lost 8 bases, and 13 bases lay between the germline ends. The CDR3 sequence is 12 residues long. The CDR3 sequence: CASRNRAREAFF. The CDR3 region has the DNA TGTGCCAGCAGAAACAGGGCCAGGGAAGCTTTCTTT.

This rearrangement joins TRBV7-3 to TRBJ1-1; D is undetermined. Germline-derived CDR1 and CDR2 are SGHTA and FQGTGA. V was shortened by 5 bases and J by 1 base, with 8 bases between the two germline ends. The CDR3 spans 13 residues. The CDR3 protein is CASSPQANTEAFF. In DNA form, the CDR3 reads TGTGCCAGCAGCCCCCAGGCGAACACTGAAGCTTTCTTT. Combining the CDR3 with reference TRBV7-3 and TRBJ1-1 gives the whole variable domain GAGVSQTPSNKVTEKGKYVELRCDPISGHTALYWYRQSLGQGPEFLIYFQGTGAADDSGLPNDRFFAVRPEGSVSTLKIQRTERGDSAVYLCASSPQANTEAFFGQGTRLTVV.

Here the CDR3 reads CASRIGLSTDTQYF. The CDR3, as DNA: TGTGCCAGCAGGATAGGACTTAGCACAGATACGCAGTATTTT. The chain links TRBV7-9 to TRBJ2-3; TRBD2 is a possible D gene (5 bases). Germline V gene data show CDR1 as SEHNR and CDR2 as FQNEAQ (reference sequence). V lost 6 bases and J lost 0, with 10 bases in between. The CDR3 spans 14 residues.

This rearrangement joins TRBV28 to TRBJ2-3; 11 positions agree with TRBD2. The CDR3 runs to 16 residues. The germline CDR1 and CDR2 sequences are MDHEN and SYDVKM. Trimming cost V 7 bases and J 5 bases; bases outside gene matches: 11. The DNA for the CDR3 is TGTGCCAGCACCAAAAGGGCTAGCGGGGGGTTAGATACGCAGTATTTT. It specifies CASTKRASGGLDTQYF.

A few counts support this clone. The chain carries TRBV28 and TRBJ2-1; 13 bases match TRBD2. There are 19 residues in the CDR3. Trimming at V came to 1 base and at J to 5 bases, leaving 11 bases not matched to a gene. The V gene's germline CDR1 is MDHEN and CDR2 SYDVKM. This CDR3 reads CASSLFGTSGTRGNNEQFF. The CDR3 nucleotides read TGTGCCAGCAGTTTATTCGGGACTAGCGGGACGCGAGGGAACAATGAGCAGTTCTTC.

The chain recombines TRBV27 with TRBJ1-5; no clear D gene. Trimming took off 4 bases at V and 6 bases at J, with 10 bases between the two ends. Germline V gene sequence: CDR1 MNHEY, CDR2 SMNVEV (reference sequence). The CDR3 is 13 amino acids. Here the CDR3 DNA reads TGTGCCAGCAGTTCGGGATGGGCTCAGCCCCAGCATTTT. Its protein product is CASSSGWAQPQHF.

This sequence joins TRBV30 and TRBJ2-7; no firm D call. The length of the CDR3 is 12 residues. The germline gives CDR1 GTSNPN, CDR2 SVGIG (reference sequence). Trimming removed 0 bases at V and 2 bases at J, with 5 bases between. Here the CDR3 reads CAWSVAPYEQYF. In DNA form, the CDR3 reads TGTGCCTGGAGTGTGGCTCCCTACGAGCAGTACTTC.

Here the CDR3 DNA reads TGTGCCAGCAGCTTTGGTGGGAGCTCGATCGGGGAGCTGTTTTTT. Its protein is CASSFGGSSIGELFF. The genes are TRBV11-2 and TRBJ2-2, with D tentatively TRBD2 (5 bases). With 3 bases removed from V and 7 bases from J, the gap between germline ends came to 15 bases. The CDR3 has 15 amino acids. Per the germline V gene, CDR1 is SGHAT and CDR2 is FQNNGV.

This clone was seen just once. This chain joins TRBV10-3 and TRBJ2-7; 7 bases line up with TRBD1. Looked up from germline, CDR1 is ENHRY and CDR2 is SYGVKD. Trimming removed 0 bases from V and 12 bases from J; junction bases left unmatched: 5. The CDR3 sequence is 12 residues long. The CDR3 nucleotides read TGTGCCATCAGTGAGTCCGGGACAGAGGGGTACTTC. This gives the protein CAISESGTEGYF.

V and J are TRBV6-1 and TRBJ2-5, with 12 bases aligning to TRBD1. With 1 base clipped from V and 5 bases from J, the junction kept 2 bases outside the gene matches. The CDR3 sequence is 15 residues long. Germline assignment: CDR1 MNHNS and CDR2 SASEGT. The CDR3 loop is CASSEGGQGAETQYF. The CDR3 DNA is TGTGCCAGCAGTGAAGGGGGACAGGGGGCGGAGACCCAGTACTTC.

This chain joins TRBV7-9 and TRBJ1-4; possibly TRBD1 for D (6 bases). Germline V gene sequence: CDR1 SEHNR, CDR2 FQNEAQ (reference sequence). The CDR3 totals 15 residues. Between the trimmed V and J ends, which lost 1 base and 6 bases, there was a span of 12 bases. The CDR3 protein is CASSLGGQGYEKLFF. For the CDR3, the DNA is TGTGCCAGCAGCTTAGGAGGGCAGGGGTATGAAAAACTGTTTTTT.

The sample holds a few counts of this clone. V gene TRBV5-1 combines with J gene TRBJ1-1, with D maybe TRBD1 (6 bases). The V end lost 3 bases, the J end lost 6 bases, and 15 bases lay between the germline ends. Germline V CDR1 and CDR2: SGHRS, YFSETQ. CDR3 length equals 14 residues. The CDR3 loop reads CASSSNGGGSEAFF. DNA for the CDR3: TGCGCCAGCAGCTCGAACGGTGGGGGCTCTGAAGCTTTCTTT.

V usage is TRBV7-3 and J usage is TRBJ2-5, with 8 bases identical to TRBD2. J lost 7 bases, V lost 5 bases, and 9 bases had no gene match. This CDR3 region has 14 residues. Germline V gene data show CDR1 as SGHTA and CDR2 as FQGTGA. The CDR3 protein is CASSPRGAGSTQYF. The CDR3 DNA sequence: TGTGCCAGCAGCCCGCGGGGGGCCGGATCGACCCAGTACTTC. The variable domain in full, with the rest retrieved from reference TRBV7-3 and TRBJ2-5, is GAGVSQTPSNKVTEKGKYVELRCDPISGHTALYWYRQSLGQGPEFLIYFQGTGAADDSGLPNDRFFAVRPEGSVSTLKIQRTERGDSAVYLCASSPRGAGSTQYFGPGTRLLVL.

V gene TRBV5-6 combines with J gene TRBJ1-5; D possibly corresponds to TRBD1 (6 bases). The CDR3 is made up of 16 amino acids. The V end was cut by 2 bases, the J end by 0 bases, with 12 bases between. Germline CDR1 is SGHDT and CDR2 is YYEEEE. For the CDR3, the DNA is TGTGCCAGCAGCTTAGGGGGGGCGCTTAGCAATCAGCCCCAGCATTTT. Its translation is CASSLGGALSNQPQHF.

This clone occurred a few times. The chain carries TRBV6-1 and TRBJ1-5, with TRBD1 as a possible D gene (5 bases). There are 12 residues in the CDR3. V dropped 7 bases and J dropped 5 bases, with 9 bases sitting between them. Germline V CDR1 and CDR2: MNHNS, SASEGT. CDR3: CASTPGDQPQHF. The CDR3 region has the DNA TGTGCCAGCACCCCGGGGGATCAGCCCCAGCATTTT.

The gene calls are TRBV7-6 and TRBJ2-7, with D perhaps matching TRBD2 (7 bases). V was clipped by 1 base and J by 6 bases, with 16 bases between them. The CDR3 extends over 15 amino acids. Germline V lookup: CDR1 SGHVS, CDR2 FNYEAQ. The CDR3 DNA follows: TGTGCCAGCAGCTTAGACGCCTGGGGGGGCTCCGAGCAGTACTTC. This codes for CASSLDAWGGSEQYF.

The rearrangement links TRBV10-3 to TRBJ1-1, with 8 positions matching TRBD1. Trimming cost V 4 bases and J 7 bases; bases outside gene matches: 5. Germline V gene lookup returns CDR1 ENHRY and CDR2 SYGVKD. The CDR3 is 13 residues long. The CDR3 region has the DNA TGTGCCATCAGTGGGACAGGGTTCGGTGAAGCTTTCTTT. It encodes CAISGTGFGEAFF.

The CDR3 is CASSLVAGQGIGGYTF. CDR3 DNA sequence: TGCGCCAGCAGCTTGGTTGCGGGACAGGGGATAGGAGGCTACACCTTC. The chain links TRBV5-1 to TRBJ1-2; 10 bases map to TRBD1. V was clipped by 0 bases and J by 8 bases; unmatched bases: 10. Germline lookup yields CDR1 SGHRS and CDR2 YFSETQ. The CDR3 runs 16 residues. The entire variable domain, with the rest obtained from reference TRBV5-1 and TRBJ1-2, is as follows: KAGVTQTPRYLIKTRGQQVTLSCSPISGHRSVSWYQQTPGQGLQFLFEYFSETQRNKGNFPGRFSGRQFSNSRSEMNVSTLELGDSALYLCASSLVAGQGIGGYTFGSGTRLTVV.

CDR3 coding DNA: TGTGCCAGCAGCCAAGATGGGACAGACAATAACTATGGCTACACCTTC. The encoded protein is CASSQDGTDNNYGYTF. V is TRBV4-2 and J is TRBJ1-2, with 7 bases that match TRBD1. Germline-derived CDR1 and CDR2 are LGHNA and YNFKEQ. V gave up 0 bases and J gave up 1 base; unmatched junction bases: 5. CDR3 length: 16 amino acids.

The rearrangement joins TRBV7-9 to TRBJ2-7; D is perhaps TRBD2 (5 bases). Germline V lookup: CDR1 SEHNR, CDR2 FQNEAQ (reference sequence). There are 15 residues in the CDR3. V lost 1 base to trimming and J lost 2 bases, with 12 bases between them. The CDR3 is CASSLGIGRAYEQYF. The DNA of the CDR3 is TGTGCCAGCAGCTTAGGGATTGGGAGAGCCTACGAGCAGTACTTC.

V usage is TRBV28 and J usage is TRBJ2-7; possibly TRBD2 for D (5 bases). The CDR3 extends over 14 amino acids. V was trimmed by 2 bases and J by 2 bases, leaving 10 bases between them. CDR1 is MDHEN, CDR2 SYDVKM, per germline. The CDR3 nucleotides are TGTGCCAGCAGTTTAATTGTGCGGGCCTACGAGCAGTACTTC. Translated: CASSLIVRAYEQYF.